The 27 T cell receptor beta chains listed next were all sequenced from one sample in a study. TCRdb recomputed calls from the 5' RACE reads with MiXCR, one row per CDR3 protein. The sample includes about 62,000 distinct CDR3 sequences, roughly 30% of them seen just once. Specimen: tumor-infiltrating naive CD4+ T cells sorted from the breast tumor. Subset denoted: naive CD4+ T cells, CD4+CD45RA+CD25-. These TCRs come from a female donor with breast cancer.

The CDR3 loop is CASSQDLDTFFYEQYF. The DNA of the CDR3 is TGCGCCAGCAGCCAAGACCTGGACACATTTTTCTACGAGCAGTACTTC. The V and J genes are TRBV4-1 and TRBJ2-7; possibly TRBD1 for D (5 bases). The V and J ends lost 0 bases and 3 bases respectively, with 15 bases between them. The CDR3 consists of 16 residues. Germline V gives CDR1 MGHRA, CDR2 YSYEKL.

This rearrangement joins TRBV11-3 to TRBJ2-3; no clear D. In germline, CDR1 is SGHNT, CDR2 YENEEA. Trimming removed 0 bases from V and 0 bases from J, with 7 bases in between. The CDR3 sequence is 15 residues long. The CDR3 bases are TGTGCCAGCAGCTTAGATGGAGACAGCACAGATACGCAGTATTTT. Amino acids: CASSLDGDSTDTQYF.

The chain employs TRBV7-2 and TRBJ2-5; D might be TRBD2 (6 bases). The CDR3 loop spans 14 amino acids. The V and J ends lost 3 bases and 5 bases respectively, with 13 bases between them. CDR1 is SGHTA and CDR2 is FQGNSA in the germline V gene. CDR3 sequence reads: CASSFQRARETQYF. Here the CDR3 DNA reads TGTGCCAGCAGCTTCCAGCGGGCGAGGGAGACCCAGTACTTC.

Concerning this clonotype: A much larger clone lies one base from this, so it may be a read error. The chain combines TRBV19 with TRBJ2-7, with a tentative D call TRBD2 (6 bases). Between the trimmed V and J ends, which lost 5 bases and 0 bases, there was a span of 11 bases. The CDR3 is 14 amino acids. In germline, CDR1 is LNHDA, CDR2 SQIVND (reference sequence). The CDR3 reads CASSASASSYEQYF. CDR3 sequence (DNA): TGTGCCAGTAGTGCTAGCGCGAGCTCCTACGAGCAGTACTTC. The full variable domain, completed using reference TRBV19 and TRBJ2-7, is DGGITQSPKYLFRKEGQNVTLSCEQNLNHDAMYWYRQDPGQGLRLIYYSQIVNDFQKGDIAEGYSVSREKKESFPLTVTSAQKNPTAFYLCASSASASSYEQYFGPGTRLTVT.

The CDR3: CASSSGQSTDTQYF. In nucleotides, the CDR3 is TGTGCCAGCAGCTCCGGACAGAGCACAGATACGCAGTATTTT. The chain carries TRBV7-9 and TRBJ2-3, with D possibly matching TRBD1 (6 bases). The V end lost 4 bases, the J end lost 0 bases, and 8 bases lay between the germline ends. Per the germline V gene, CDR1 is SEHNR and CDR2 is FQNEAQ (reference sequence). This CDR3 is 14 amino acids long.

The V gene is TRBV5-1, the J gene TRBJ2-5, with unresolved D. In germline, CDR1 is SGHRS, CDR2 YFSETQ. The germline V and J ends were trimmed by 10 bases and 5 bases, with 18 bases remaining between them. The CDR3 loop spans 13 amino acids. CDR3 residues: CAGSSQPAETQYF. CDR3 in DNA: TGCGCCGGCTCATCCCAGCCTGCGGAGACCCAGTACTTC.

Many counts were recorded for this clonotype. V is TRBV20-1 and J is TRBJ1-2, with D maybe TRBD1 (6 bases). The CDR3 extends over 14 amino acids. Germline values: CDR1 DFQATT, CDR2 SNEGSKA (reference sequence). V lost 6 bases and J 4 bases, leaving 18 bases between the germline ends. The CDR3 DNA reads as TGCAGTGCATCCGCGGCCAGGGGAGTCTATGGCTACACCTTC. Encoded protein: CSASAARGVYGYTF.

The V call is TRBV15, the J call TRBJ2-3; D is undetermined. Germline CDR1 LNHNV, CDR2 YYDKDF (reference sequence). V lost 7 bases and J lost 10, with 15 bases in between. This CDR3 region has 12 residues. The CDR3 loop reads CATKGQDPAQYF. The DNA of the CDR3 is TGTGCCACCAAGGGTCAGGACCCGGCGCAGTATTTT.

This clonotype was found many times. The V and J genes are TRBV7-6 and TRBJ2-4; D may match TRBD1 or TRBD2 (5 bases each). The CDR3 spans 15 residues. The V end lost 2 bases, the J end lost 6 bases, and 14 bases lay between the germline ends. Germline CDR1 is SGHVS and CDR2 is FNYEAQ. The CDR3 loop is CASSLLVSGRNIQYF. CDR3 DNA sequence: TGTGCCAGCAGCTTATTGGTTTCAGGGAGAAACATTCAGTACTTC.

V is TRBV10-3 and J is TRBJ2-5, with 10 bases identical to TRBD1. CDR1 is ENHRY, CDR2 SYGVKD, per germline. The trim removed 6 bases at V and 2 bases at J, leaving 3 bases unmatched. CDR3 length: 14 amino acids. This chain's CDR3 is CAISRGQGQETQYF. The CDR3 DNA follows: TGTGCCATCAGCCGGGGACAGGGGCAAGAGACCCAGTACTTC.

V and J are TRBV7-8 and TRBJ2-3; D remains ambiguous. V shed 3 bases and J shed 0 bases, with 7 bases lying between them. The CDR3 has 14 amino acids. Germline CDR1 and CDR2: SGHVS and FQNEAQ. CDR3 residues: CASSFMGSTDTQYF. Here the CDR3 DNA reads TGTGCCAGCAGCTTCATGGGGAGCACAGATACGCAGTATTTT.

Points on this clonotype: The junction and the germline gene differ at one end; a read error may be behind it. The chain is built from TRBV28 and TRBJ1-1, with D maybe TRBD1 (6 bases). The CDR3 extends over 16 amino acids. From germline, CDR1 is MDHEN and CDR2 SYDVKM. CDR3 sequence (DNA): TGTGCCAGCAGTTTATTCGGGGGCAGGAGGAACGCTGAAGCTTTCTTT. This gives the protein CASSLFGGRRNAEAFF.

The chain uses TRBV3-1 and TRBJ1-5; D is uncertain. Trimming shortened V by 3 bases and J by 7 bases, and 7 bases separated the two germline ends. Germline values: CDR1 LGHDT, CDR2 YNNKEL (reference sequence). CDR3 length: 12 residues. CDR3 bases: TGTGCCAGCAGCCAGTGGGGACAGCCCCAGCATTTT. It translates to CASSQWGQPQHF.

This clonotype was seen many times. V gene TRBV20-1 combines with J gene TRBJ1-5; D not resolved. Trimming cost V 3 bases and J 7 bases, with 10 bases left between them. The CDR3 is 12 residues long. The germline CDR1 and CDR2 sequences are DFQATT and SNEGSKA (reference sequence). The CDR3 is CSARQASQPQHF. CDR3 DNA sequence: TGCAGTGCTAGGCAGGCGAGCCAGCCCCAGCATTTT.

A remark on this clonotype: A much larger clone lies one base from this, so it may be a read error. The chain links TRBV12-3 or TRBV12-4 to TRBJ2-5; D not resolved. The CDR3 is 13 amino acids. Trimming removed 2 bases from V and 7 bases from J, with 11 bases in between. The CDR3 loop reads CASSLSSCGTQYF. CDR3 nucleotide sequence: TGTGCCAGCAGTTTATCGAGCTGCGGGACCCAGTACTTC.

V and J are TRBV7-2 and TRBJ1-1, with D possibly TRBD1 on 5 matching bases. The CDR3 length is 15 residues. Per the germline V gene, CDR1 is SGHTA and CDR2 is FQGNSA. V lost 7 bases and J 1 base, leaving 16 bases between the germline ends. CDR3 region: CASTYITGPNTEAFF. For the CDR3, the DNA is TGTGCCAGCACCTATATCACGGGGCCGAACACTGAAGCTTTCTTT. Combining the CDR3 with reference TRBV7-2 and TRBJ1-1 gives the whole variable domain GAGVSQSPSNKVTEKGKDVELRCDPISGHTALYWYRQSLGQGLEFLIYFQGNSAPDKSGLPSDRFSAERTGGSVSTLTIQRTQQEDSAVYLCASTYITGPNTEAFFGQGTRLTVV.

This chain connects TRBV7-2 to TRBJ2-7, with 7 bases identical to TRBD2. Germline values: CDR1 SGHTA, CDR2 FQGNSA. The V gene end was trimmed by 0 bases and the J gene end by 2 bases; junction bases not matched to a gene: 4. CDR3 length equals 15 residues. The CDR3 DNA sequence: TGTGCCAGCAGCTTAGCTATGGGAGGGACCTACGAGCAGTACTTC. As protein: CASSLAMGGTYEQYF.

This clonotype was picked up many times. The CDR3 is CASSTGLANTGELFF. In nucleotides, the CDR3 is TGCGCCAGCAGCACGGGACTGGCGAACACCGGGGAGCTGTTTTTT. This chain connects TRBV5-1 to TRBJ2-2, with a tentative D call TRBD2 (6 bases). Germline lookup yields CDR1 SGHRS and CDR2 YFSETQ. Deletions cut 4 bases from V and 0 bases from J, with 10 bases between. The CDR3 totals 15 residues.

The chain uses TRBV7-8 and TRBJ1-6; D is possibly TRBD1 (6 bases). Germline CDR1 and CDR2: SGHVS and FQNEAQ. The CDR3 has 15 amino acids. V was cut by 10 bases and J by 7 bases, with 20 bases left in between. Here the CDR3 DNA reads TGTGCCACCAAAAGACTAACAGGGAACAATTCACCCCTCCACTTT. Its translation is CATKRLTGNNSPLHF.

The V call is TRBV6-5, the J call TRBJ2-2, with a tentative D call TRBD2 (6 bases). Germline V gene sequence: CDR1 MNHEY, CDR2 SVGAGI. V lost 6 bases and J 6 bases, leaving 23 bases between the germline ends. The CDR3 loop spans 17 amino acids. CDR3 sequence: CASRAPPAGGPAGELFF. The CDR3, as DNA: TGTGCCAGCAGAGCTCCTCCTGCCGGGGGTCCGGCCGGGGAGCTGTTTTTT.

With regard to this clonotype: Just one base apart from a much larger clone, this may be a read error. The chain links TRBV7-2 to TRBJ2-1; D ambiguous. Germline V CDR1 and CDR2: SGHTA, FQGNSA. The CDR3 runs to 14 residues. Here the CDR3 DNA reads TGTGCCAGCAGCTTAGAGGTTAGTAGTGCTGAGCAGTCCTTC. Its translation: CASSLEVSSAEQSF.

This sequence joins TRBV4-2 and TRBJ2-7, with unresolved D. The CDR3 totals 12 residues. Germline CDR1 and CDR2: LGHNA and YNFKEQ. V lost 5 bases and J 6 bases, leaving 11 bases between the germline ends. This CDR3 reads CASSTDGREQYF. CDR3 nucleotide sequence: TGTGCCAGCAGCACCGACGGACGCGAGCAGTACTTC.

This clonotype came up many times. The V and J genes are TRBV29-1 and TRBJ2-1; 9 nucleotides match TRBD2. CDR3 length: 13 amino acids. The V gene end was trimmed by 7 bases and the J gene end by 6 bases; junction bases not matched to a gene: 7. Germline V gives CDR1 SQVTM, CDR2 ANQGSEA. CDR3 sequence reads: CSASGTSFNEQFF. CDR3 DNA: TGCAGCGCCTCCGGGACTAGCTTCAATGAGCAGTTCTTC.

The CDR3 nucleotides are TGCGCCAGCAGCCGGTTGGGACTAGAGTCCTACGAGCAGTACTTC. Encoded protein: CASSRLGLESYEQYF. This rearrangement joins TRBV4-1 to TRBJ2-7, with 8 positions matching TRBD2. The V gene's germline CDR1 is MGHRA and CDR2 YSYEKL. This CDR3 is built from 15 residues. V shed 4 bases, J shed 1 base, and the junction held 6 bases outside the gene matches.

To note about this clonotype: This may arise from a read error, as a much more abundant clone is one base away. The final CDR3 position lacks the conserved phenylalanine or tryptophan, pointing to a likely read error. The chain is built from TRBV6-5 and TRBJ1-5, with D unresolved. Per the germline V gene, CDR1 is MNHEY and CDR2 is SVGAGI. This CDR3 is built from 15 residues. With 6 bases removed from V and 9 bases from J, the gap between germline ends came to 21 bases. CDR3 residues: CASSPVVTDPGPQHS. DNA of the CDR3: TGTGCCAGCAGCCCCGTTGTGACCGACCCGGGGCCCCAGCATTCT.

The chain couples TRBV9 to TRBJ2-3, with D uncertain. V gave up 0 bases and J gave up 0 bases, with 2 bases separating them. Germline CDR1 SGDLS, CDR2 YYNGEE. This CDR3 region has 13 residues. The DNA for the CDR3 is TGTGCCAGCAGCGTAGTTAGCACAGATACGCAGTATTTT. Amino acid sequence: CASSVVSTDTQYF.

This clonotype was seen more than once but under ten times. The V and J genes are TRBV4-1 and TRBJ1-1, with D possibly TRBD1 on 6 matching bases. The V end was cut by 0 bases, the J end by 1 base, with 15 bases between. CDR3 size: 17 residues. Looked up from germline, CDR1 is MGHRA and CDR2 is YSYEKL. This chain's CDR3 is CASSQDKGGAQNTEAFF. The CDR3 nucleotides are TGCGCCAGCAGCCAAGATAAGGGGGGGGCGCAGAACACTGAAGCTTTCTTT.